This T cell receptor beta chain was identified in a study of cytomegalovirus exposure and HLA in healthy donors. Use of 60 Vbeta and 13 Jbeta primers characterized the PCR. TCRdb's copy holds only in-frame clones and misses some; the assay was immunoSEQ multiplex PCR. In the table there are 150,000 to 200,000 clones, around 87% of which are singletons. General observations from the study: In a later analysis, at a false discovery rate of 0.05, 16,951 TCR beta sequences matched HLA alleles.

Regarding this clone: Its antigen remains unknown.

The source is a woman younger than 35 in good health and CMV-seronegative. The specimen sequenced was PBMCs.

The CDR3 nucleotides read TGTGCCAGCAGTAGGACAGGCCTGGGGGGCTACACCTTC. Amino acid sequence: CASSRTGLGGYTF. V and J are TRBV6-1 and TRBJ1-2, with 7 nucleotides matching TRBD1. Trimming took 5 bases from V and 8 from J; bases not matched to a gene: 8. Per the germline V gene, CDR1 is MNHNS and CDR2 is SASEGT. The CDR3 is made up of 13 amino acids.